The TCR beta chain under discussion was sequenced for a study of identical twins. Template switching (which added a universal primer site) was used, and cDNA carried unique molecular identifiers. TCRdb analysed the 5' RACE reads with MiXCR anew, one entry per CDR3 protein. Of about 240,000 distinct CDR3 sequences in the sample, about 10% are singletons; the top ten hold 9% to 10%. The junction had 13 bases not matched to a gene; V was cut back by 3 bases and J by 12 bases. CDR1 is MDHEN, CDR2 SYDVKM, per germline. This CDR3 region has 15 residues. The sequence was obtained from a man aged 45-60 years in good health. The sample taken for sequencing was memory T cells sorted from blood. The gene calls are TRBV28 and TRBJ2-1, with 8 bases identical to TRBD2. Written as DNA, the CDR3 is TGTGCCAGCAGTTTGGGACTAGGGGCATCAAGTGTGCAGTTCTTC. It translates to CASSLGLGASSVQFF.